This T cell receptor (beta chain) was captured in a study of blood T cell repertoires in COVID-19. About the research overall: Samples representing acute and convalescent COVID-19 were sourced from the United States, Italy and Spain.

In germline, CDR1 is SGHRS, CDR2 YFSETQ. Trimming cost V 0 bases and J 2 bases, with 17 bases left between them. The CDR3 contains 17 residues. Only in-frame clones appear in the TCRdb table, and some are missing; sequencing was by immunoSEQ multiplex PCR. The sample lists about 180,000 clones; around 80% were seen once. V gene TRBV5-1 combines with J gene TRBJ2-5, with D possibly being TRBD1 (5 bases). This clonotype was sampled from a man aged 45 to 65 who had recovered from COVID-19. The sequencing sample was made of PBMCs or T cells enriched from blood (not recorded which). CDR3 nucleotide sequence: TGCGCCAGCAGCTTGGAAGTTTGGGGCGGACAACAAGAGACCCAGTACTTC. It encodes CASSLEVWGGQQETQYF.